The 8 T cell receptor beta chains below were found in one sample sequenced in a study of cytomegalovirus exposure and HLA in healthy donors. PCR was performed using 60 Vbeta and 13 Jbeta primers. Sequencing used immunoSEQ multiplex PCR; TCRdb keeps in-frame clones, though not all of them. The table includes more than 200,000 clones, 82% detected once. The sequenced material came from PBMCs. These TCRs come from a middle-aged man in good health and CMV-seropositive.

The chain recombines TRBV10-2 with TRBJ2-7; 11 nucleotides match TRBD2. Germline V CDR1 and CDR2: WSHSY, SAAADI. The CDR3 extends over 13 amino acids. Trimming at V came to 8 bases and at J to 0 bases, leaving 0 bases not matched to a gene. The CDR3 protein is CASGTSGSYEQYV. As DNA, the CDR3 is TGCGCCAGCGGGACTAGCGGCTCCTACGAGCAGTACGTC.

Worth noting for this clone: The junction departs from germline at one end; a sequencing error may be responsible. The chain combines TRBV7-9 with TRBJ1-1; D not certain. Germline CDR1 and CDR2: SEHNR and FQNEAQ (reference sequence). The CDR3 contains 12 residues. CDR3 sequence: CSSSLGALAAFF. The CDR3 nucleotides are TGTTCCAGCAGCTTAGGAGCGTTGGCAGCTTTCTTT.

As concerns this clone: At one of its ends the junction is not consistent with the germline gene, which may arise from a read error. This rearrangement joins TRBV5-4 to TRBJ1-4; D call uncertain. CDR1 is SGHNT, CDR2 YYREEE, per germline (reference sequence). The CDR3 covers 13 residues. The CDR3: CASRPRVGEKLSF. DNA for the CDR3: TGTGCCAGCAGGCCCCGGGTGGGTGAAAAACTGTCTTTT.

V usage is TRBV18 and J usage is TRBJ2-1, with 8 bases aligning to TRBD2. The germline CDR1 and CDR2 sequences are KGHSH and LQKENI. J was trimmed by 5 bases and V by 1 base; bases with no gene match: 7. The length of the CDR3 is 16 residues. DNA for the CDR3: TGTGCCAGCTCACCACAGGCAGCGGGAGACCACAATGAGCAGTTCTTC. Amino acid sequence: CASSPQAAGDHNEQFF.

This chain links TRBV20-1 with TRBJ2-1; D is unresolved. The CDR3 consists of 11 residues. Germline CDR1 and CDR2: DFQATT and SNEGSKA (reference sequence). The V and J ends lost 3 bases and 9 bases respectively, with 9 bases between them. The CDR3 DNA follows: TGCAGTGCTAGGCTCGGTAGTGAGCAGTTCTTC. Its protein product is CSARLGSEQFF.

CDR3 protein: CASSPPGQKSTNEKLFF. DNA of the CDR3: TGCGCCAGCAGCCCCCCGGGACAGAAGTCAACTAATGAAAAACTGTTTTTT. This chain connects TRBV4-1 to TRBJ1-4, with TRBD1 matching 7 bases. The V gene's germline CDR1 is MGHRA and CDR2 YSYEKL. The CDR3 is 17 amino acids. Trimming removed 4 bases from V and 0 bases from J; junction bases left unmatched: 8.

The CDR3 sequence: CASSSSPGGSVDTQYF. CDR3 bases: TGTGCCAGCAGCTCCTCACCGGGCGGGAGTGTAGATACGCAGTATTTT. The rearrangement joins TRBV7-7 to TRBJ2-3; TRBD2 matches 7 bases. CDR1 is SSHAT, CDR2 FNYEAQ, per germline (reference sequence). V lost 4 bases, J lost 5 bases, and 12 bases stayed unmatched. The CDR3 has 16 residues.

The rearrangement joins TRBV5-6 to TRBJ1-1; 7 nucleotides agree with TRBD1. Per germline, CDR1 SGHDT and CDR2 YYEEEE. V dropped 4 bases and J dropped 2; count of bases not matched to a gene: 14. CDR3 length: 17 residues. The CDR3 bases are TGTGCCAGCAGCCCCCAGGCCCGCAGGGGGACTAACACTGAAGCTTTCTTT. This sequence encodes CASSPQARRGTNTEAFF. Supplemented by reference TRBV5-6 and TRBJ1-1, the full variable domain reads DAGVTQSPTHLIKTRGQQVTLRCSPKSGHDTVSWYQQALGQGPQFIFQYYEEEERQRGNFPDRFSGHQFPNYSSELNVNALLLGDSALYLCASSPQARRGTNTEAFFGQGTRLTVV.